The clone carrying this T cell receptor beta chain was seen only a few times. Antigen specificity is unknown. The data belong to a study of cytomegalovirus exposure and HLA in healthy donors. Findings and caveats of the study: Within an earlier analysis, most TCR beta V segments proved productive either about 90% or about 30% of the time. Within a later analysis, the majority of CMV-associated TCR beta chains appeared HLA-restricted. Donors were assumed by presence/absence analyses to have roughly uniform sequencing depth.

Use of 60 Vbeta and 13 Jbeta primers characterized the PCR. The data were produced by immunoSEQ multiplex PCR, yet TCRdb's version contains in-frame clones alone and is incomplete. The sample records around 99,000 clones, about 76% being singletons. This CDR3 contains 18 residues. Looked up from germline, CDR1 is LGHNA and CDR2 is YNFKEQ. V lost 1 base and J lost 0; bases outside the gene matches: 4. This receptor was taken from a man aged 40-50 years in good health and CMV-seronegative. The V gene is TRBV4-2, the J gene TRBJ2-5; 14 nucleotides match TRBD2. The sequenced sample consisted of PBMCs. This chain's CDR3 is CASSQGGLAGGNQETQYF. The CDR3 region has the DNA TGTGCCAGCAGCCAAGGTGGACTAGCGGGGGGAAACCAAGAGACCCAGTACTTC.